The 5 T cell receptor beta chains reported below all come from one sample, sequenced in a study of blood T cell repertoires in COVID-19. The protocol was immunoSEQ multiplex PCR, while the TCRdb copy is restricted to in-frame clones and leaves out a portion. There are 150,000 to 200,000 clones in the sample; roughly 84% occur only once, and about 9.4% lies in the top ten. Sequenced input: peripheral blood. These receptors all come from a woman over 75 with acute or convalescent COVID-19.

This chain links TRBV5-1 with TRBJ2-3, with D uncertain. Trimming left V 2 bases short and J 4 bases short, with 8 bases between. The CDR3 has 13 residues. The germline V gene has CDR1 SGHRS and CDR2 YFSETQ. CDR3 sequence reads: CASSFSGPDTQYF. CDR3 nucleotides: TGCGCCAGCAGCTTTTCTGGGCCAGATACGCAGTATTTT.

The V call is TRBV3-1 (or the pseudogene TRBV3-2), the J call TRBJ1-2, with TRBD1 identical over 9 bases. Germline V CDR1 and CDR2: LGHDT, YNNKEL (reference sequence). The CDR3 has 13 amino acids. V lost 4 bases to trimming and J lost 8 bases; unmatched junction nucleotides: 5. The CDR3 DNA follows: TGTGCCAGCAGCCCCCGGACAGGGGCGGGCTACACCTTC. Translation gives CASSPRTGAGYTF.

The chain has TRBV21-1 and TRBJ1-3. TRBV21-1 is given as a pseudogene. The CDR3 is 14 amino acids. CDR3 protein: CASSSRGAGNTIYF. DNA for the CDR3: TGTGCCAGCAGCAGTCGGGGAGCTGGAAACACCATATATTTT.

The rearrangement uses TRBV6-6 and TRBJ1-2; D may be TRBD1 (5 bases). This CDR3 region has 14 residues. CDR1 is MNHNY, CDR2 SVGAGI, per germline (reference sequence). Trimming took off 5 bases at V and 4 bases at J, with 14 bases between the two ends. The DNA of the CDR3 is TGTGCCAGCAGTCCAGGGTTGCGAGGCTATGGCTACACCTTC. This gives the protein CASSPGLRGYGYTF.

The CDR3: CASSPISGTGVDEQYF. The DNA for the CDR3 is TGTGCCAGCAGCCCAATCTCCGGGACAGGGGTCGACGAGCAGTACTTC. V is TRBV9 and J is TRBJ2-7; 10 bases are shared with TRBD1. V lost 4 bases, J lost 5 bases, and 12 bases stayed unmatched. This CDR3 spans 16 amino acids. CDR1 is SGDLS, CDR2 YYNGEE, per germline.